Described below is a single TCR beta chain sequence and its context. Its antigen remains unidentified. This sample also contains other DNA sequences that code for the same CDR3. The record originates from a study of cytomegalovirus exposure and HLA in healthy donors. Whole-study results and caveats: Specificity for CMV antigens was confirmed in vitro for a few of the CMV-associated chains. Several of the most significant clusters appeared linked to common viral pathogens, based on a later analysis. V segments that were indistinguishable, TRBV6-2 and TRBV6-3 among them, were omitted from analysis. Presence/absence analyses assumed roughly uniform sequencing depth across donors, which may not hold.

In the PCR, 60 Vbeta and 13 Jbeta primers were used. Profiled with immunoSEQ multiplex PCR; TCRdb holds only in-frame clones, not every one. The sample table sets out about 140,000 clones. V shed 2 bases, J shed 1 base, and the junction held 2 bases outside the gene matches. The V gene's germline CDR1 is MNHEY and CDR2 SVGAGI. This CDR3 spans 14 amino acids. Sequencing was performed on PBMCs. This sequence joins TRBV6-5 and TRBJ2-7, with TRBD2 matching 7 bases. The source of this sequence is a male donor in good health and CMV-seronegative. The DNA for the CDR3 is TGTGCCAGCAGTTACGGGCGGGGGTCCTACGAGCAGTACTTC. Amino acid sequence: CASSYGRGSYEQYF.